This TCR beta chain was identified during a study of blood T cell repertoires in COVID-19. Background on the study: The United States, Italy and Spain supplied acute and convalescent COVID-19 samples. From T cells, B-cell-depleted T cells, or PBMCs came the material, which was cDNA or gDNA.

The CDR3 runs to 15 residues. V lost 2 bases, J lost 6 bases, and 15 bases lay in between. Germline V gene lookup returns CDR1 MNHNY and CDR2 SVGAGI (reference sequence). Original data processing: Scientists estimated how many nucleated cells there were by amplifying reference gene primers. Clones were sequenced by immunoSEQ multiplex PCR, and TCRdb holds only the in-frame ones, with some missing. V and J calls and clone size are those listed in that table; D and trimming were worked out from the DNA. The sample shows about 260,000 clones, about 88% of them seen only once. The TCR comes from a man in his sixties who had recovered from COVID-19. This chain connects TRBV6-6 to TRBJ2-3, with D possibly being TRBD1 (5 bases). The specimen sequenced was peripheral blood. As DNA, the CDR3 is TGTGCCAGCAGTTACAAAGTGGGGCTGACGGATACGCAGTATTTT. It encodes CASSYKVGLTDTQYF.